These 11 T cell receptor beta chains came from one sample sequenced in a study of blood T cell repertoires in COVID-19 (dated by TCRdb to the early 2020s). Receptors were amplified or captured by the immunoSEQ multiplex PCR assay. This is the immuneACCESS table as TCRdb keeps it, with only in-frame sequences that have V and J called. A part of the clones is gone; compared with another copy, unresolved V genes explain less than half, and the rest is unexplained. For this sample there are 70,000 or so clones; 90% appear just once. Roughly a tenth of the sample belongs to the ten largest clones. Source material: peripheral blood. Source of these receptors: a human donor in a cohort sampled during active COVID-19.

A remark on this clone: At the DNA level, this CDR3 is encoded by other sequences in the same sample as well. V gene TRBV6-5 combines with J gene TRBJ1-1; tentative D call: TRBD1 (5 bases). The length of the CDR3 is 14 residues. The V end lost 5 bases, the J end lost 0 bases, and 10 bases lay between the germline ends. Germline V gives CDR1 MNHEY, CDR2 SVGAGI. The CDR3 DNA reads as TGTGCCAGCAGTCGGGGGGGGATGAACACTGAAGCTTTCTTT. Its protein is CASSRGGMNTEAFF.

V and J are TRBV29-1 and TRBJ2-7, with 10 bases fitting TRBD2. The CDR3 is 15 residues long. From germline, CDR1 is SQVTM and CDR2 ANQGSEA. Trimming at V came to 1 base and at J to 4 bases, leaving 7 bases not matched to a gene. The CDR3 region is CSVEVLSGRQYEQYF. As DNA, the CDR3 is TGCAGCGTTGAAGTCCTTAGCGGGAGGCAATACGAGCAGTACTTC.

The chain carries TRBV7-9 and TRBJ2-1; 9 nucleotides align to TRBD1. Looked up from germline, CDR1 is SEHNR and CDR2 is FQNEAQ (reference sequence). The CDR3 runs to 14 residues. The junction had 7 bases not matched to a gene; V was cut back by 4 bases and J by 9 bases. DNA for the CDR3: TGTGCCAGCAGCTCGACAGGGGGGGCGGGTGAGCAGTTCTTC. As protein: CASSSTGGAGEQFF. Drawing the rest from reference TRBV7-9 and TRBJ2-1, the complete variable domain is DTGVSQNPRHKITKRGQNVTFRCDPISEHNRLYWYRQTLGQGPEFLTYFQNEAQLEKSRLLSDRFSAERPKGSFSTLEIQRTEQGDSAMYLCASSSTGGAGEQFFGPGTRLTVL.

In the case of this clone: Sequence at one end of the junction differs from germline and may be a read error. The CDR3, as DNA: TGTGCCAGCAGTATCGGGACTAAGGGCAGGCACTTC. It specifies CASSIGTKGRHF. V is TRBV6-2 or TRBV6-3 and J is TRBJ2-7, with 7 bases aligning to TRBD2. This CDR3 contains 12 residues. Germline values: CDR1 MNHEY, CDR2 SVGEGT.

CDR3: CASSPSPWSGSTDEQFF. The CDR3 bases are TGTGCCAGCAGTCCCTCCCCGTGGAGCGGGAGTACCGATGAGCAGTTCTTC. The chain recombines TRBV27 with TRBJ2-1; 8 nucleotides match TRBD2. The CDR3 has 17 residues. With V trimmed by 5 bases and J by 8 bases, 17 bases remained unmatched. Germline V gene sequence: CDR1 MNHEY, CDR2 SMNVEV (reference sequence).

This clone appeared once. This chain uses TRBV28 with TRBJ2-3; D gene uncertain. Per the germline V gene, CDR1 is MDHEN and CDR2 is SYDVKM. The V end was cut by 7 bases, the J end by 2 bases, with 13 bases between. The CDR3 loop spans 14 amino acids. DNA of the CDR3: TGTGCCAGCACCCTGAAAGAAGCCACAGATACGCAGTATTTT. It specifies CASTLKEATDTQYF.

The chain's CDR3 is CASSPWTRGADIQYF. Here the CDR3 DNA reads TGTGCCAGCAGCCCATGGACACGTGGGGCGGACATTCAGTACTTC. This sequence joins TRBV5-6 and TRBJ2-4; perhaps TRBD1 as D (5 bases). CDR3 size: 15 residues. Trimming took 4 bases from V and 8 from J, leaving 19 bases between them. Per the germline V gene, CDR1 is SGHDT and CDR2 is YYEEEE.

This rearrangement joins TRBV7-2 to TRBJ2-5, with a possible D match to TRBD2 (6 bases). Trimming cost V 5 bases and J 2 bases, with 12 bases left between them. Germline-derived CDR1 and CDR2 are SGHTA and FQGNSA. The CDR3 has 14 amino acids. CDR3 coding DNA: TGTGCCAGCAGCCGGGACTGGGAGCAAGAGACCCAGTACTTC. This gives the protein CASSRDWEQETQYF.

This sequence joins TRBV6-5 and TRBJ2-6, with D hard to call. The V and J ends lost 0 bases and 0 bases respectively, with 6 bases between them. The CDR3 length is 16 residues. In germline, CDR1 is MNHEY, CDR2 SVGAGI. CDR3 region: CASSYSSVSGANVLTF. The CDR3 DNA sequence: TGTGCCAGCAGTTACTCGTCGGTCTCTGGGGCCAACGTCCTGACTTTC.

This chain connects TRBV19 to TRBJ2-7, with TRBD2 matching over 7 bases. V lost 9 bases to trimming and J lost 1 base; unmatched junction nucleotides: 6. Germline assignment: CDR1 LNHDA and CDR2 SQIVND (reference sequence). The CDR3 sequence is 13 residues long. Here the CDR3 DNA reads TGTGCCAGCGGGGCTAGCGGTTCCTACGAGCAGTACTTC. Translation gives CASGASGSYEQYF.

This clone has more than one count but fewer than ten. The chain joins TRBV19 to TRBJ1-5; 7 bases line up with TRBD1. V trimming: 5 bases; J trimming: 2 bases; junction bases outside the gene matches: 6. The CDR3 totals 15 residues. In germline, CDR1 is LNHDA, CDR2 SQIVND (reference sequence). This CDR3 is CASSLQGDGNQPQHF. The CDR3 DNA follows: TGTGCCAGTAGTCTTCAGGGGGACGGCAATCAGCCCCAGCATTTT.